This TCR beta chain appears in the sequencing data of a study of cytomegalovirus exposure and HLA in healthy donors. General study points: Based on reports, TCR beta sequences accurately predicted HLA-A and HLA-B alleles for most subjects. In vitro data verified a few CMV-associated chains as specific for CMV antigens. There was a cluster of highly shared sequence variants that was likely a sequencing artifact.

V gave up 1 base and J gave up 0 bases, with 14 bases separating them. The germline gives CDR1 SGHDT, CDR2 YYEEEE. CDR3 length: 16 residues. Note on this clone: What it binds is unknown.

The donors comprised healthy bone marrow donors. The PCR ran on 60 Vbeta and 13 Jbeta primers. Only in-frame clones appear in the TCRdb table, and some are missing; sequencing was by immunoSEQ multiplex PCR. The sample shows around 98,000 clones, roughly 81% of them seen only once. The chain carries TRBV5-6 and TRBJ2-7; no reliable D call. The source is a man aged 35-49 years in good health and CMV-seronegative. The sequenced sample consisted of PBMCs. CDR3 region: CASSLLPGSGSYEQYF. Here the CDR3 DNA reads TGTGCCAGCAGCTTGCTTCCGGGTTCGGGCTCCTACGAGCAGTACTTC.